This TCR beta chain was documented in a study of neoadjuvant nivolumab and ipilimumab in lung cancer. CDR3 length equals 13 residues. From germline, CDR1 is MNHEY and CDR2 SVGAGI. V lost 3 bases, J lost 10 bases, and 6 bases stayed unmatched. Here immunoSEQ multiplex PCR was the method, and the copy in TCRdb shows in-frame clones only, minus some. The data contain more than 40,000 clones, around 88% of them seen just once; the ten biggest clones take up about 4%. This clonotype was obtained from an adult with non-small cell lung cancer. Some clones in this sample may be carry-over from other donors' samples. Sequencing was performed on blood, taken before neoadjuvant nivolumab, alone or with ipilimumab. The chain joins TRBV6-5 to TRBJ2-1; 7 bases fit TRBD2. The CDR3 DNA reads TGTGCCAGCAGTTATTCGGGGGGACTGGAGCAGTTCTTC. The encoded protein is CASSYSGGLEQFF.